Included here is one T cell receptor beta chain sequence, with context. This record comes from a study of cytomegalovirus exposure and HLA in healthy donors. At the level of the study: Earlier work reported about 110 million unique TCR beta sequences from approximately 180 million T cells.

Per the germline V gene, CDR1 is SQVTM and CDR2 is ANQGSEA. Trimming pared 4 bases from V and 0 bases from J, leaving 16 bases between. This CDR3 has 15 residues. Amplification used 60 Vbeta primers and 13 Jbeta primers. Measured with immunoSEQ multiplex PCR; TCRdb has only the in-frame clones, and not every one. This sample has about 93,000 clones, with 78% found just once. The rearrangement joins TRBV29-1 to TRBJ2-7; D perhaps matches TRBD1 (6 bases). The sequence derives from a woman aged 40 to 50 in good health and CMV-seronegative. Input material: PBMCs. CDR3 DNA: TGCAGCGTTGTGGGCGGGCAGGGGCCCTCCTACGAGCAGTACTTC. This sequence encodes CSVVGGQGPSYEQYF.